The 9 T cell receptor beta chains below all came from one sample that was sequenced in a study of blood T cell repertoires in COVID-19. TCRdb's table, derived via immunoSEQ multiplex PCR, lists solely in-frame clones and lacks some. The sample records just under 150,000 clones, 89% being singletons. The source material was peripheral blood. The receptors derive from a human donor in a cohort sampled during active COVID-19.

This clone turned up a few times. The gene calls are TRBV29-1 and TRBJ1-2, with no clear D. CDR1 SQVTM and CDR2 ANQGSEA come from the germline V gene. CDR3 size: 11 residues. The V and J ends lost 4 bases and 7 bases respectively, with 10 bases between them. The CDR3 bases are TGCAGCGTTGTAAGGGAGGGTGGCTACACCTTC. Encoded protein: CSVVREGGYTF. Full variable domain (rest looked up from reference TRBV29-1 and TRBJ1-2): SAVISQKPSRDICQRGTSLTIQCQVDSQVTMMFWYRQQPGQSLTLIATANQGSEATYESGFVIDKFPISRPNLTFSTLTVSNMSPEDSSIYLCSVVREGGYTFGSGTRLTVV.

This clone has just one count. As DNA, the CDR3 is TGTGCCAGTAGTCCAACAGGGGTCGTCTATGGCTACACCTTC. It is translated as CASSPTGVVYGYTF. This sequence joins TRBV19 and TRBJ1-2, with 7 bases identical to TRBD1. CDR1 LNHDA and CDR2 SQIVND come from the germline V gene (reference sequence). The CDR3 contains 14 residues. With 5 bases clipped from V and 4 bases from J, the junction kept 7 bases outside the gene matches.

V is TRBV7-3 and J is TRBJ2-1, with 12 bases matching TRBD2. Germline-derived CDR1 and CDR2 are SGHTA and FQGTGA. CDR3 size: 17 residues. After removal of 5 bases from V and 0 bases from J, the junction contained 5 bases not matched to a gene. CDR3 in DNA: TGTGCCAGCAGCCGCGCGACTAGCGGGGGCTCCTACAATGAGCAGTTCTTC. Translating it yields CASSRATSGGSYNEQFF.

CDR3: CASSPRGGNGGTEAFF. CDR3 sequence (DNA): TGTGCCAGTAGTCCCCGGGGCGGCAACGGGGGCACTGAAGCTTTCTTT. The chain couples TRBV19 to TRBJ1-1; a weak D match, TRBD1 (5 bases). This CDR3 comprises 16 residues. Per the germline V gene, CDR1 is LNHDA and CDR2 is SQIVND (reference sequence). V was clipped by 5 bases and J by 4 bases, with 20 bases between them. The whole variable domain, filled in from reference TRBV19 and TRBJ1-1, reads DGGITQSPKYLFRKEGQNVTLSCEQNLNHDAMYWYRQDPGQGLRLIYYSQIVNDFQKGDIAEGYSVSREKKESFPLTVTSAQKNPTAFYLCASSPRGGNGGTEAFFGQGTRLTVV.

The chain combines TRBV11-2 with TRBJ1-5; D uncertain. Germline lookup yields CDR1 SGHAT and CDR2 FQNNGV. V was cut by 1 base and J by 7 bases, with 11 bases left in between. This CDR3 spans 14 amino acids. In DNA form, the CDR3 reads TGTGCCAGCAGCTTAGGAGGCGGGAAGCAGCCCCAGCATTTT. This codes for CASSLGGGKQPQHF.

This chain links TRBV5-1 with TRBJ1-1, with 9 bases that match TRBD1. Germline assignment: CDR1 SGHRS and CDR2 YFSETQ. The CDR3 contains 16 residues. Germline trimming cut 0 bases from V and 11 bases from J; bases unmatched to any gene: 14. The CDR3 protein is CASSLVGQGNSVVAFF. CDR3 sequence (DNA): TGCGCCAGCAGCTTGGTGGGACAGGGTAACAGTGTAGTGGCTTTCTTT. The variable domain in full, with the rest retrieved from reference TRBV5-1 and TRBJ1-1, is KAGVTQTPRYLIKTRGQQVTLSCSPISGHRSVSWYQQTPGQGLQFLFEYFSETQRNKGNFPGRFSGRQFSNSRSEMNVSTLELGDSALYLCASSLVGQGNSVVAFFGQGTRLTVV.

The chain combines TRBV27 with TRBJ2-1, with TRBD1 matching 8 bases. The germline V gene has CDR1 MNHEY and CDR2 SMNVEV (reference sequence). The trim removed 3 bases at V and 2 bases at J, leaving 3 bases unmatched. CDR3 length: 15 amino acids. CDR3 DNA sequence: TGTGCCAGCAGTTTCGACAGGGGCCCCTACAATGAGCAGTTCTTC. It specifies CASSFDRGPYNEQFF.

This chain joins TRBV9 and TRBJ2-1; 11 nucleotides agree with TRBD2. The V gene's germline CDR1 is SGDLS and CDR2 YYNGEE. V dropped 1 base and J dropped 5; count of bases not matched to a gene: 5. This CDR3 contains 16 residues. The CDR3 reads CASSVLSGGANNEQFF. CDR3 sequence (DNA): TGTGCCAGCAGCGTACTTAGCGGGGGGGCGAACAATGAGCAGTTCTTC.

This clone was seen just once. CDR3 DNA sequence: TGTGCCAGCCTGCCGGGACTTTCCTTCACTGAAGCTTTCTTT. Protein: CASLPGLSFTEAFF. The chain links TRBV2 to TRBJ1-1; TRBD1 might be the D (5 bases). The CDR3 length is 14 residues. V was shortened by 8 bases and J by 4 bases, with 17 bases between the two germline ends. CDR1 and CDR2 (germline): SNHLY, FYNNEI.